This entry lists 7 T cell receptor beta chains sequenced from one sample in a study of blood T cell repertoires in COVID-19. Using immunoSEQ multiplex PCR, the repertoire was profiled, and TCRdb retains in-frame clones only, with some absent. Of roughly 200,000 clones in the sample, about 88% were seen once. Sequenced: PBMCs or T cells enriched from blood (not recorded which). The receptors here all came from a woman in her 40s in a cohort exposed to, infected with or recovered from COVID-19 (not recorded which).

This rearrangement joins TRBV7-9 to TRBJ1-2, with D possibly matching TRBD1 (5 bases). CDR3 length: 16 residues. The germline V gene encodes CDR1 SEHNR and CDR2 FQNEAQ (reference sequence). Trimming took off 1 base at V and 5 bases at J, with 17 bases between the two ends. CDR3 sequence: CASSLVGGTASYGYTF. The CDR3 DNA sequence: TGTGCCAGCAGCTTAGTTGGCGGGACGGCAAGTTATGGCTACACCTTC.

This clone was seen only a few times. V is TRBV15 and J is TRBJ2-2; D is perhaps TRBD1 (7 bases). CDR1 and CDR2 (germline): LNHNV, YYDKDF (reference sequence). V gave up 0 bases and J gave up 6 bases, with 8 bases separating them. This CDR3 is 14 amino acids long. The DNA for the CDR3 is TGTGCCACCAGCAGAGACAGGGGGGCCGGGGAGCTGTTTTTT. Encoded protein: CATSRDRGAGELFF.

This chain uses TRBV27 with TRBJ1-2, with D hard to call. Looked up from germline, CDR1 is MNHEY and CDR2 is SMNVEV (reference sequence). This CDR3 has 13 amino acids. Trimming took off 0 bases at V and 4 bases at J, with 6 bases between the two ends. The CDR3 nucleotides are TGTGCCAGCAGTTTATCACGGGGCTATGGCTACACCTTC. Translation gives CASSLSRGYGYTF.

The rearrangement uses TRBV11-3 and TRBJ2-7; D is uncertain. CDR1 is SGHNT, CDR2 YENEEA, per germline. The CDR3 extends over 13 amino acids. V shed 6 bases and J shed 1 base, with 10 bases lying between them. The CDR3 nucleotides are TGTGCCAGCAGTTTCCGCGAGTCCTACGAGCAGTACTTC. Its protein product is CASSFRESYEQYF.

V is TRBV5-4 and J is TRBJ1-1; D uncertain. V was cut by 4 bases and J by 0 bases, with 16 bases left in between. The CDR3 is 16 amino acids. Germline loops: CDR1 SGHNT, CDR2 YYREEE (reference sequence). The CDR3 nucleotides are TGTGCCAGCAGCCTAAAACGGGAGCTCATGAACACTGAAGCTTTCTTT. Translating it yields CASSLKRELMNTEAFF.

The CDR3 bases are TGCGCCAGCAGCGTGGACGGAGATGGAAACACCATATATTTT. It encodes CASSVDGDGNTIYF. The chain links TRBV5-1 to TRBJ1-3; D is unresolved. CDR1 is SGHRS, CDR2 YFSETQ, per germline. CDR3 length equals 14 residues. V lost 4 bases to trimming and J lost 3 bases, with 11 bases between them.

The chain carries TRBV11-2 and TRBJ1-2; D is perhaps TRBD1 (6 bases). Between the trimmed V and J ends, which lost 0 bases and 3 bases, there was a span of 11 bases. The CDR3 loop spans 15 amino acids. CDR1 and CDR2 (germline): SGHAT, FQNNGV. The CDR3 sequence is CASSLDPDSDYGYTF. The CDR3 DNA sequence: TGTGCCAGCAGCTTAGATCCGGACAGCGACTATGGCTACACCTTC.